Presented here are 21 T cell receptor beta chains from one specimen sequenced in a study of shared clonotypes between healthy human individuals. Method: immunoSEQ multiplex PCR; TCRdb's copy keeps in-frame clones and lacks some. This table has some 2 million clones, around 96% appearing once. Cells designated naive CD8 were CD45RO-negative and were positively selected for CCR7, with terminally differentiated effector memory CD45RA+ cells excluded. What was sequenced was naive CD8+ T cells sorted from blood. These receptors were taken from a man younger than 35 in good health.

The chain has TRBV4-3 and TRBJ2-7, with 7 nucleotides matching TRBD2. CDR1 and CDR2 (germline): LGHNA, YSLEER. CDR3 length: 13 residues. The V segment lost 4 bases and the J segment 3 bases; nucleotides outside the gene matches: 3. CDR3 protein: CASSPGGYYEQYF. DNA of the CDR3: TGCGCCAGCAGCCCGGGGGGATACTACGAGCAGTACTTC.

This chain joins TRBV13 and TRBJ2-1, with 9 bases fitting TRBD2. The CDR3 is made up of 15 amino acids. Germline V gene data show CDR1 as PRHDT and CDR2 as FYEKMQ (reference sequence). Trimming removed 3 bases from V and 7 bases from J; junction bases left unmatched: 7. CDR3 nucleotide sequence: TGTGCCAGCAGCTTTGCTAGCGGGACGGTGAATGAGCAGTTCTTC. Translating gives CASSFASGTVNEQFF.

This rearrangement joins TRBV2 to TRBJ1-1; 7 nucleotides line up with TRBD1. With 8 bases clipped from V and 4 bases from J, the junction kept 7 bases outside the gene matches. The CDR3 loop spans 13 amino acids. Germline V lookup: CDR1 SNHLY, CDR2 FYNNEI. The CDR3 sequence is CASRQGSSTEAFF. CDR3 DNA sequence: TGTGCCAGCCGACAGGGATCGTCCACTGAAGCTTTCTTT.

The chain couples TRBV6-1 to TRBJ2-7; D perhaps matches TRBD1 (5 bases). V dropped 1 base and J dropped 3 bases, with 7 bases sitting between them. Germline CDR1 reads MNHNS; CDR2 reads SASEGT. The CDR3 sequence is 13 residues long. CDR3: CASSEGGDYEQYF. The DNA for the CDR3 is TGTGCCAGCAGTGAAGGGGGCGACTACGAGCAGTACTTC.

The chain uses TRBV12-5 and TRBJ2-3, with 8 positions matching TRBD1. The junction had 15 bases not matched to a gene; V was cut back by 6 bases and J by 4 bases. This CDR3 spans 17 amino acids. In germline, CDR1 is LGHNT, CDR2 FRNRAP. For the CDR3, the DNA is TGTGCTAGTGGCTCACCTCTCAGGGGGCTTTTATCAGATACGCAGTATTTT. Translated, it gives CASGSPLRGLLSDTQYF.

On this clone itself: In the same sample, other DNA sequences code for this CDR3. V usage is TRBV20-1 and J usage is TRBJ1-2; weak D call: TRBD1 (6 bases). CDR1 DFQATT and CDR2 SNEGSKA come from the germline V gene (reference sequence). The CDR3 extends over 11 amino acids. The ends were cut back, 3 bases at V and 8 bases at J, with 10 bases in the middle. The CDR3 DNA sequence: TGCAGTGCTAGGACAGGAGGAGGCTACACCTTC. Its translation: CSARTGGGYTF.

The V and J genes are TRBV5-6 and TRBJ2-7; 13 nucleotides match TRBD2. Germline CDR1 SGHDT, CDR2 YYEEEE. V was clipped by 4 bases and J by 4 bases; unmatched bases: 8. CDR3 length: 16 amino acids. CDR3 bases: TGTGCCAGCAGCACGGGACTAGCGGGGACCTCATACGAGCAGTACTTC. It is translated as CASSTGLAGTSYEQYF.

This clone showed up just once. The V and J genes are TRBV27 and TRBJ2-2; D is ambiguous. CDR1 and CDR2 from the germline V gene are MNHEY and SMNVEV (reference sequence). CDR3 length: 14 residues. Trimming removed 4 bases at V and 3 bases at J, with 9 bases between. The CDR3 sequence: CASSYLPYTGELFF. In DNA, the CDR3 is TGTGCCAGCAGTTACCTGCCCTACACCGGGGAGCTGTTTTTT.

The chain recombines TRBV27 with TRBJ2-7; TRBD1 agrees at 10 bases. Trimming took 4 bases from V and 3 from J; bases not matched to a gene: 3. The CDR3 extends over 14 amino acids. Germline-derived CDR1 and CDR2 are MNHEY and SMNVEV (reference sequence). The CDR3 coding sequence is TGTGCCAGCAGTTCCGGGACAGGGGACTACGAGCAGTACTTC. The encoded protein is CASSSGTGDYEQYF.

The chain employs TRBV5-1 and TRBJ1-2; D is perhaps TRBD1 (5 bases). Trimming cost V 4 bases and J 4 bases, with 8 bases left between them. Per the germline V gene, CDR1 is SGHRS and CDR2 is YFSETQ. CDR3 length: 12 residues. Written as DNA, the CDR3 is TGCGCCAGCAGCGAGGGACTCTATGGCTACACCTTC. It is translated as CASSEGLYGYTF. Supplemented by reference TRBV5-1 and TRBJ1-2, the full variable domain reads KAGVTQTPRYLIKTRGQQVTLSCSPISGHRSVSWYQQTPGQGLQFLFEYFSETQRNKGNFPGRFSGRQFSNSRSEMNVSTLELGDSALYLCASSEGLYGYTFGSGTRLTVV.

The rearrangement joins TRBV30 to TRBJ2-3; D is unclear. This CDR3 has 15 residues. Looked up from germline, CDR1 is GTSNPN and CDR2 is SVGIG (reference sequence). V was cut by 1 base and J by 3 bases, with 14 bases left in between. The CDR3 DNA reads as TGTGCCTGGAGTGGCCTCGGTTTTACTACAGATACGCAGTATTTT. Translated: CAWSGLGFTTDTQYF. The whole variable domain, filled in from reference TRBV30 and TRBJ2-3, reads SQTIHQWPATLVQPVGSPLSLECTVEGTSNPNLYWYRQAAGRGLQLLFYSVGIGQISSEVPQNLSASRPQDRQFILSSKKLLLSDSGFYLCAWSGLGFTTDTQYFGPGTRLTVL.

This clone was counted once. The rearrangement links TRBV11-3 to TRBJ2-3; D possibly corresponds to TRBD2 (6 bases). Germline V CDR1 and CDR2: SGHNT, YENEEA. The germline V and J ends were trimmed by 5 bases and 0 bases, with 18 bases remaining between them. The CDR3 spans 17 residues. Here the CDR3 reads CASSQPHLASSTDTQYF. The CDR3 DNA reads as TGTGCCAGCAGCCAGCCCCATCTAGCGTCTAGCACAGATACGCAGTATTTT.

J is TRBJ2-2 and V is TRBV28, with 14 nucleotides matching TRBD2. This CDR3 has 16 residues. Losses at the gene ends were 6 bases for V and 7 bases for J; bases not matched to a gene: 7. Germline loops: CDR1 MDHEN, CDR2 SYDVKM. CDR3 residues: CASRTGLAGVFGELFF. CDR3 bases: TGTGCCAGCAGGACGGGACTAGCGGGGGTTTTCGGGGAGCTGTTTTTT.

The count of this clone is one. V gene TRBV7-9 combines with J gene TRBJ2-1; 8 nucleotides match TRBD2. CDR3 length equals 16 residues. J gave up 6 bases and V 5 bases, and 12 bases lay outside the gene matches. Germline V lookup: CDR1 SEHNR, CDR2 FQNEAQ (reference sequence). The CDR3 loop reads CASSPRTSSSVNEQFF. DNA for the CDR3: TGTGCCAGCAGCCCTAGGACTAGCTCTTCCGTCAATGAGCAGTTCTTC. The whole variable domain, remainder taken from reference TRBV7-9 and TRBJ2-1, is DTGVSQNPRHKITKRGQNVTFRCDPISEHNRLYWYRQTLGQGPEFLTYFQNEAQLEKSRLLSDRFSAERPKGSFSTLEIQRTEQGDSAMYLCASSPRTSSSVNEQFFGPGTRLTVL.

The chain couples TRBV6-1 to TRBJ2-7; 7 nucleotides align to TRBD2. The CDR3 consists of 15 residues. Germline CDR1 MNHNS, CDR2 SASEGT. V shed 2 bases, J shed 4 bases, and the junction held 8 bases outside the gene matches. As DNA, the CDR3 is TGTGCCAGCAGTGAATTCGGGGGGAAGCGGTACGAGCAGTACTTC. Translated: CASSEFGGKRYEQYF.

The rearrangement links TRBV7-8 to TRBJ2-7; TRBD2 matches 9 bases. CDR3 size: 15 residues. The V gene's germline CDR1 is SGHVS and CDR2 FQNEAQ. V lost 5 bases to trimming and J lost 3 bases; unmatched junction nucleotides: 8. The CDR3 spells CASSPIAGEIYEQYF. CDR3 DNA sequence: TGTGCCAGCAGCCCAATAGCGGGAGAGATCTACGAGCAGTACTTC.

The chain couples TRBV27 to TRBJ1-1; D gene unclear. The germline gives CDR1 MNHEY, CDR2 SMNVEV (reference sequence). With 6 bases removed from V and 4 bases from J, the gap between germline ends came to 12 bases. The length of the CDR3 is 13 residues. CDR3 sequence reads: CASSTHGSTEAFF. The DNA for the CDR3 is TGTGCCAGCAGCACCCACGGGTCCACTGAAGCTTTCTTT.

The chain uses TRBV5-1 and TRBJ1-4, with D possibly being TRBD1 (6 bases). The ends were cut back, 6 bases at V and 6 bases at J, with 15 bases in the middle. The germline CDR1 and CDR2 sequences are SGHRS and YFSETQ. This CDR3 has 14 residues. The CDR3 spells CASTPGHRDEKLFF. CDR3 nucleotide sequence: TGCGCCAGCACCCCGGGACATCGGGATGAAAAACTGTTTTTT.

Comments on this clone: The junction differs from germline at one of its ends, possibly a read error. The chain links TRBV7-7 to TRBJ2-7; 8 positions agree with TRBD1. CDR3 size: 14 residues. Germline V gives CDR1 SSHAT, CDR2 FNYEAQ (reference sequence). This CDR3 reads CASSSTPGGGEQYF. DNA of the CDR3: TGTGCTAGCAGCTCTACGCCAGGGGGCGGCGAGCAGTACTTC.

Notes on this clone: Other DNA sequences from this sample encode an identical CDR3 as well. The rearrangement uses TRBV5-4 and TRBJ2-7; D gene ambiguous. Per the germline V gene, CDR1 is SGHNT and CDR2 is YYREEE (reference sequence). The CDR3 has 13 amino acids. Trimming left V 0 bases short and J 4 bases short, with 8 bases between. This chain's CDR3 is CASSLAQGYEQYF. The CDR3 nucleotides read TGTGCCAGCAGCTTGGCCCAAGGATACGAGCAGTACTTC.

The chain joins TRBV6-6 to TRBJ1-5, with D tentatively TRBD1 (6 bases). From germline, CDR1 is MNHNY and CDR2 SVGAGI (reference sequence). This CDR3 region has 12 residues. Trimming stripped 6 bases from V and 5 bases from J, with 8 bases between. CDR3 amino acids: CASSSGDQPQHF. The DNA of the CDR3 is TGTGCCAGCAGCTCAGGGGATCAGCCCCAGCATTTT.